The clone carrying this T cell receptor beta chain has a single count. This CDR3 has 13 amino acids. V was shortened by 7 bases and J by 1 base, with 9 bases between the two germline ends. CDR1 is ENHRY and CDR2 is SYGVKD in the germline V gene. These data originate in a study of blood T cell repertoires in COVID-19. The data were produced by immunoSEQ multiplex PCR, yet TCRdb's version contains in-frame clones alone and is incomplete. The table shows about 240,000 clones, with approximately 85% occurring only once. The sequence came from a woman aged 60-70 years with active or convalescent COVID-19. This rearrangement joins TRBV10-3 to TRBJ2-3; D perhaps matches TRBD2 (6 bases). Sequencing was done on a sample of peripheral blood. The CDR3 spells CAINGGGTDTQYF. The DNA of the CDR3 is TGTGCCATCAATGGCGGGGGCACAGATACGCAGTATTTT.